This T cell receptor (beta chain) was sequenced for a study of regulatory and conventional T cells in RAG deficiency. Study-wide points: Control T-cell subsets had markedly higher Shannon entropy and lower Simpson indices than RAG-deficient patients.

Germline V lookup: CDR1 SGHTA, CDR2 FQGTGA. This CDR3 region has 12 residues. V was pared by 4 bases and J by 4 bases, with 6 bases between. Here immunoSEQ multiplex PCR was the method, and the copy in TCRdb shows in-frame clones only, minus some. The sample contains about 260 clones, 65% to 85% of which appear only once. In regard to this clone: What it binds is not known.

This chain uses TRBV7-3 with TRBJ2-3; D ambiguous. Source material: CD8+ T cells sorted from blood. This clonotype originated in a human donor with RAG deficiency presenting as combined immunodeficiency. CDR3 loop: CASSSGSDTQYF. CDR3 coding DNA: TGTGCCAGCAGCTCCGGATCAGATACGCAGTATTTT. The full variable domain, completed using reference TRBV7-3 and TRBJ2-3, is GAGVSQTPSNKVTEKGKYVELRCDPISGHTALYWYRQSLGQGPEFLIYFQGTGAADDSGLPNDRFFAVRPEGSVSTLKIQRTERGDSAVYLCASSSGSDTQYFGPGTRLTVL.